Here is one TCR beta chain with its context. This specimen belongs to a study of blood T cell repertoires in COVID-19. Measured with immunoSEQ multiplex PCR; TCRdb has only the in-frame clones, and not every one. The data show about 270,000 clones, about 88% seen once. The clonotype originates from a woman aged 50 to 60 who had recovered from COVID-19. The specimen sequenced was PBMCs or T cells enriched from blood (not recorded which).

This chain's CDR3 is CASSSIQGNEQFF. CDR3 coding DNA: TGTGCCAGCAGCAGTATTCAGGGTAATGAGCAGTTCTTC. This sequence joins TRBV7-9 and TRBJ2-1; D might be TRBD1 (5 bases). Germline V gene sequence: CDR1 SEHNR, CDR2 FQNEAQ (reference sequence). The germline V and J ends were trimmed by 5 bases and 7 bases, with 12 bases remaining between them. CDR3 size: 13 residues.